The 13 T cell receptor beta chains below come from one sample, sequenced in a study of shared clonotypes between healthy human individuals. This table comes from immunoSEQ multiplex PCR, and its TCRdb copy is limited to in-frame clones, with some not included. The repertoire includes approximately 2,300,000 clones, roughly 92% of them detected once, and around 0.38% sits in the top ten. Sample: naive CD4+ T cells from PBMCs. Subset denoted: CD45RA+ positively selected. These receptors all come from a man aged 18 to 30 in good health. Some clones in this sample may be carry-over from other donors' samples.

This chain uses TRBV28 with TRBJ1-4, with a possible D match to TRBD1 (5 bases). The V and J ends lost 6 bases and 6 bases respectively, with 11 bases between them. The CDR3 contains 13 residues. The germline V gene encodes CDR1 MDHEN and CDR2 SYDVKM. The CDR3 here is CASSPGGDEKLFF. CDR3 nucleotide sequence: TGTGCCAGCAGCCCGGGAGGGGATGAAAAACTGTTTTTT.

The rearrangement uses TRBV10-3 and TRBJ1-2; possibly TRBD1 for D (6 bases). Trimming pared 5 bases from V and 8 bases from J, leaving 21 bases between. The CDR3 contains 15 residues. CDR1 is ENHRY and CDR2 is SYGVKD in the germline V gene. CDR3 sequence (DNA): TGTGCCATCAGTCCCAACCAGGGGTTGGTATCCGGCTACACCTTC. It yields the protein CAISPNQGLVSGYTF.

This chain connects TRBV19 to TRBJ2-2; D may be TRBD1 (6 bases). The CDR3 length is 15 residues. V was trimmed by 1 base and J by 4 bases, leaving 10 bases between them. From germline, CDR1 is LNHDA and CDR2 SQIVND (reference sequence). CDR3 region: CASSIGQVFTGELFF. The CDR3 region has the DNA TGTGCCAGTAGTATAGGACAGGTTTTCACCGGGGAGCTGTTTTTT.

The V and J genes are TRBV7-2 and TRBJ2-3, with D maybe TRBD2 (7 bases). Trimming removed 2 bases from V and 2 bases from J, with 17 bases in between. The CDR3 length is 17 residues. In germline, CDR1 is SGHTA, CDR2 FQGNSA. The DNA for the CDR3 is TGTGCCAGCAGCTTAATACCGGGGGGCGGGAACACAGATACGCAGTATTTT. This codes for CASSLIPGGGNTDTQYF.

The rearrangement joins TRBV29-1 to TRBJ2-5; 11 bases map to TRBD2. The V gene's germline CDR1 is SQVTM and CDR2 ANQGSEA. This CDR3 has 13 residues. Here the CDR3 DNA reads TGCAGTTTATACTTAGCGGGGGGGGAGACCCAGTACTTC. Its protein product is CSLYLAGGETQYF.

V and J are TRBV5-1 and TRBJ1-5; possible D gene TRBD1, 5 bases. Germline CDR1 reads SGHRS; CDR2 reads YFSETQ. V lost 2 bases and J lost 4, with 10 bases in between. This CDR3 contains 14 residues. Here the CDR3 DNA reads TGCGCCAGCAGCTTAGCGGGGACTAATCAGCCCCAGCATTTT. Translating gives CASSLAGTNQPQHF.

The V call is TRBV5-1, the J call TRBJ2-1; 7 positions match TRBD2. Trimming removed 4 bases from V and 5 bases from J; junction bases left unmatched: 6. CDR1 and CDR2 (germline): SGHRS, YFSETQ. The CDR3 loop spans 14 amino acids. CDR3 in amino acids: CASSPGTTNNEQFF. For the CDR3, the DNA is TGCGCCAGCAGCCCCGGGACTACTAACAATGAGCAGTTCTTC.

V is TRBV6-1 and J is TRBJ2-5; D is undetermined. Germline V lookup: CDR1 MNHNS, CDR2 SASEGT. Trimming cost V 7 bases and J 4 bases, with 10 bases left between them. The CDR3 extends over 12 amino acids. CDR3 sequence: CASTAPVETQYF. CDR3 bases: TGTGCCAGCACCGCTCCCGTAGAGACCCAGTACTTC.

The rearrangement links TRBV6-6 to TRBJ2-1; D possibly corresponds to TRBD1 (5 bases). CDR1 is MNHNY and CDR2 is SVGAGI in the germline V gene (reference sequence). Trimming cost V 6 bases and J 6 bases, with 9 bases left between them. The CDR3 covers 12 residues. This CDR3 reads CASSAGFNEQFF. CDR3 DNA: TGTGCCAGCAGCGCAGGGTTCAATGAGCAGTTCTTC.

V gene TRBV7-8 combines with J gene TRBJ1-1, with a tentative D call TRBD1 (5 bases). Germline V gene lookup returns CDR1 SGHVS and CDR2 FQNEAQ. Trimming removed 6 bases at V and 6 bases at J, with 23 bases between. The CDR3 covers 16 residues. The CDR3 DNA reads TGTGCCAGCAGGCACTCCAGGGACCCCTACCCCCCTGAAGCTTTCTTT. Translated: CASRHSRDPYPPEAFF.

The gene calls are TRBV4-1 and TRBJ2-7; TRBD2 matches at 7 bases. V trimming: 0 bases; J trimming: 4 bases; junction bases outside the gene matches: 9. The CDR3 contains 16 residues. CDR1 is MGHRA and CDR2 is YSYEKL in the germline V gene. The DNA of the CDR3 is TGCGCCAGCAGCCAAGATGTATGGGGGAGGGAGTACGAGCAGTACTTC. Translating gives CASSQDVWGREYEQYF.

This clone was detected once. The V gene is TRBV19, the J gene TRBJ1-1; 8 nucleotides agree with TRBD1. Losses at the gene ends were 7 bases for V and 3 bases for J; bases not matched to a gene: 4. Germline V gives CDR1 LNHDA, CDR2 SQIVND (reference sequence). The CDR3 runs 13 residues. CDR3 loop: CASTMDRDTEAFF. The CDR3 coding sequence is TGTGCCAGTACCATGGACAGGGACACTGAAGCTTTCTTT.

This chain links TRBV28 with TRBJ1-1, with D unresolved. Germline V CDR1 and CDR2: MDHEN, SYDVKM. There are 11 residues in the CDR3. Trimming removed 7 bases at V and 1 base at J, with 4 bases between. CDR3 bases: TGTGCCAGCATGGGGAACACTGAAGCTTTCTTT. This codes for CASMGNTEAFF.